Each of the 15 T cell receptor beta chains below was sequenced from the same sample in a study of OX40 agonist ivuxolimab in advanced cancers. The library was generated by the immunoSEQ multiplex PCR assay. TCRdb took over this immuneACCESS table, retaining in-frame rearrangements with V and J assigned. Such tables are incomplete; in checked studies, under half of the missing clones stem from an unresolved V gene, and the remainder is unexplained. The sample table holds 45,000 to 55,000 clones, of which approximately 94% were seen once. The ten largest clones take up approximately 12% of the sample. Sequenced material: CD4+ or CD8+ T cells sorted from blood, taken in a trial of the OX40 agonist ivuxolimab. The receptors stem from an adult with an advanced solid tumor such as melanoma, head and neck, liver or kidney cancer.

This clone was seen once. The chain's CDR3 is CASSSTGNGEKLFF. In DNA form, the CDR3 reads TGTGCCAGCAGCTCGACAGGGAACGGCGAAAAACTGTTTTTT. The chain combines TRBV11-2 with TRBJ1-4; 7 nucleotides align to TRBD1. After removal of 4 bases from V and 8 bases from J, the junction contained 7 bases not matched to a gene. The CDR3 sequence is 14 residues long. Germline assignment: CDR1 SGHAT and CDR2 FQNNGV. Filled out from reference TRBV11-2 and TRBJ1-4, the complete variable domain reads EAGVAQSPRYKIIEKRQSVAFWCNPISGHATLYWYQQILGQGPKLLIQFQNNGVVDDSQLPKDRFSAERLKGVDSTLKIQPAKLEDSAVYLCASSSTGNGEKLFFGSGTQLSVL.

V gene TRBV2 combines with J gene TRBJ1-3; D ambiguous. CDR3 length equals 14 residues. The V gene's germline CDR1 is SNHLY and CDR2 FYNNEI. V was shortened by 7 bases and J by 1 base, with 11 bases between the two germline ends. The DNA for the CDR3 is TGTGCCAGCACGAGGGCACAATCTGGAAACACCATATATTTT. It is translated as CASTRAQSGNTIYF.

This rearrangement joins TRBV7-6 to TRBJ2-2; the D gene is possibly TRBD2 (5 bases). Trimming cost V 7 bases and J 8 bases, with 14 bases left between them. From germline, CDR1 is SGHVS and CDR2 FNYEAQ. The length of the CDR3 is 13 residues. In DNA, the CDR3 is TGTGCCAGCACCTCTGGAGGCGGGGGGGAGCTGTTTTTT. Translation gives CASTSGGGGELFF.

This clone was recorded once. CDR3 sequence (DNA): TGTGCCAGCAGCGTTCGGGGGGGTCGGCAAGAGACCCAGTACTTC. Translation: CASSVRGGRQETQYF. This chain joins TRBV9 and TRBJ2-5; 8 nucleotides align to TRBD2. The length of the CDR3 is 15 residues. CDR1 SGDLS and CDR2 YYNGEE come from the germline V gene. J lost 2 bases, V lost 2 bases, and 5 bases had no gene match. Full variable domain (remainder filled in from reference TRBV9 and TRBJ2-5): DSGVTQTPKHLITATGQRVTLRCSPRSGDLSVYWYQQSLDQGLQFLIQYYNGEERAKGNILERFSAQQFPDLHSELNLSSLELGDSALYFCASSVRGGRQETQYFGPGTRLLVL.

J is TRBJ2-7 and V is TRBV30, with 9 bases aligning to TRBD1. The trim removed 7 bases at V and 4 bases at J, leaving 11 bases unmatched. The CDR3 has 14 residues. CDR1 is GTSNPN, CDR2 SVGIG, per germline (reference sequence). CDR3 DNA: TGTGCCTTCTCATTGACAGGGGGATCGTACGAGCAGTACTTC. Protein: CAFSLTGGSYEQYF. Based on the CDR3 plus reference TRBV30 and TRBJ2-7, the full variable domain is SQTIHQWPATLVQPVGSPLSLECTVEGTSNPNLYWYRQAAGRGLQLLFYSVGIGQISSEVPQNLSASRPQDRQFILSSKKLLLSDSGFYLCAFSLTGGSYEQYFGPGTRLTVT.

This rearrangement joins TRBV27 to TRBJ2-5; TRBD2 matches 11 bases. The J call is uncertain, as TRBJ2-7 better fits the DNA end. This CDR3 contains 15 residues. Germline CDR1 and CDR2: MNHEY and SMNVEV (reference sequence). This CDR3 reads CASRQGLAADYEQYF. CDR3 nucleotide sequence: TGTGCCAGCAGACAGGGACTAGCGGCCGACTACGAGCAGTACTTC.

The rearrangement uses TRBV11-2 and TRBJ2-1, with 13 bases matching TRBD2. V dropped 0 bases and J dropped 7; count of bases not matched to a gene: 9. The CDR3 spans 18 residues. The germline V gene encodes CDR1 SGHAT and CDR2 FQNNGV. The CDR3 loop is CASSLERQGLAGRNEQFF. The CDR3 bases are TGTGCCAGCAGCTTAGAACGACAGGGACTAGCGGGAAGGAATGAGCAGTTCTTC.

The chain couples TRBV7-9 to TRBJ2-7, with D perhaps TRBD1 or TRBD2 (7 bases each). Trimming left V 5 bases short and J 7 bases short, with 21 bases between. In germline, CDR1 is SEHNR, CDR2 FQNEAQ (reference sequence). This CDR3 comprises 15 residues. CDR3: CASSPTGQRGGEQYF. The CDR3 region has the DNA TGTGCCAGCAGCCCTACGGGACAGAGGGGGGGAGAGCAGTACTTC.

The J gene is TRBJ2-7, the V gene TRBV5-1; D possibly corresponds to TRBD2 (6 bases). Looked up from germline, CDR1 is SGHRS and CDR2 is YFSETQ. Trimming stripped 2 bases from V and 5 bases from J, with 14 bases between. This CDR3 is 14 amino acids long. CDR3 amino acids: CASSFGGLRNEQYF. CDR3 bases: TGCGCCAGCAGCTTCGGGGGATTGAGAAACGAGCAGTACTTC.

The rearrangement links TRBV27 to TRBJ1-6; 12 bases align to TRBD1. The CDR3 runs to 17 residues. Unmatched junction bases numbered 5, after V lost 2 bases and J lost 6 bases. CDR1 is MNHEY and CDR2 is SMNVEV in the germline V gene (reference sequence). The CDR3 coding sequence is TGTGCCAGCAGTTTAAACCGGGACAGGGGGCGTAATTCACCCCTCCACTTT. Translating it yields CASSLNRDRGRNSPLHF.

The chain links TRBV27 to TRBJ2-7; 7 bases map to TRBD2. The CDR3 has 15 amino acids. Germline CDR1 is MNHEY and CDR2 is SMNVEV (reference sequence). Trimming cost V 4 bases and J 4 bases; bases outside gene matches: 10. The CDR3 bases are TGTGCCAGCAGTTCAGCGGGATGGGCCTCATACGAGCAGTACTTC. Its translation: CASSSAGWASYEQYF.

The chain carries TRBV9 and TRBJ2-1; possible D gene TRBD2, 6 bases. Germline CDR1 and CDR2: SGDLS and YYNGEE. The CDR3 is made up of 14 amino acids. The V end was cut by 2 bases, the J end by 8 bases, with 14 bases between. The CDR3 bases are TGTGCCAGCAGCGTTTTTGGGACTGTCGATGAGCAGTTCTTC. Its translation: CASSVFGTVDEQFF.

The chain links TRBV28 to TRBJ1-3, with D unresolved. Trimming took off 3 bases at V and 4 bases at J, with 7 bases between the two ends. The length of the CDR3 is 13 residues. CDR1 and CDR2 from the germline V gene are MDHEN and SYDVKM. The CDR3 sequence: CASSFTGGNTIYF. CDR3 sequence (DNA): TGTGCCAGCAGTTTTACTGGGGGAAACACCATATATTTT.

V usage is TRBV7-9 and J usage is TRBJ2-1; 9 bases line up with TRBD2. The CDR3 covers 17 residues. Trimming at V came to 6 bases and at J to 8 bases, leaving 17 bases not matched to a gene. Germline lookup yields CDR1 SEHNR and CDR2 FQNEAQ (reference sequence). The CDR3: CASSSFQSGRLVDEQFF. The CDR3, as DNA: TGTGCCAGCAGTTCGTTCCAAAGCGGGAGGTTAGTCGATGAGCAGTTCTTC.

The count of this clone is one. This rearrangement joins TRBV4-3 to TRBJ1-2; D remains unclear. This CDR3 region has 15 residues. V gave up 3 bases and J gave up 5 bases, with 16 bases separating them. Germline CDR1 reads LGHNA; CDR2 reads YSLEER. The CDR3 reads CASSQTPDGAYGYTF. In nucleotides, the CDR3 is TGCGCCAGCAGCCAGACACCGGACGGTGCGTATGGCTACACCTTC.